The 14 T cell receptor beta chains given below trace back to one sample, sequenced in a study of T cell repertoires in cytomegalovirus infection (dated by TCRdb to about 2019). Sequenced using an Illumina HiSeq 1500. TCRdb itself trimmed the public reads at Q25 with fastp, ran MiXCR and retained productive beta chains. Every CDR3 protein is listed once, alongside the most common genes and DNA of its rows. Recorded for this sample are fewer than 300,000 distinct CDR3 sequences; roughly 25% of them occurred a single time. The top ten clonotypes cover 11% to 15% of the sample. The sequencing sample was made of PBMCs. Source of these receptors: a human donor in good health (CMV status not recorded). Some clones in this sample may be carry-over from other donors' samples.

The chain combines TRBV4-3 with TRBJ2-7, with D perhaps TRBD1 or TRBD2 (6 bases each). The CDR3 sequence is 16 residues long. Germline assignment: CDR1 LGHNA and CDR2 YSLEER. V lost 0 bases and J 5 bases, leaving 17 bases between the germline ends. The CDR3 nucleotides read TGCGCCAGCAGCCAAGATTGGGGGGCGACTTACGACGAGCAGTACTTC. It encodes CASSQDWGATYDEQYF.

The CDR3 DNA is TGCAGCGCTGGACGGGGAAATGAGCAGTTCTTC. Translating it yields CSAGRGNEQFF. The chain combines TRBV29-1 with TRBJ2-1; possible D gene TRBD2, 5 bases. The CDR3 is 11 amino acids. The germline V and J ends were trimmed by 7 bases and 7 bases, with 11 bases remaining between them. CDR1 and CDR2 (germline): SQVTM, ANQGSEA.

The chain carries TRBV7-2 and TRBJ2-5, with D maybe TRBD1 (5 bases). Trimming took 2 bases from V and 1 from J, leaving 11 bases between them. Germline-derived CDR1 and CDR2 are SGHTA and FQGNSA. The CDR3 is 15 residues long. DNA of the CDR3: TGTGCCAGCAGCTTACGCCAGGGTGGCCAAGAGACCCAGTACTTC. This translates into CASSLRQGGQETQYF.

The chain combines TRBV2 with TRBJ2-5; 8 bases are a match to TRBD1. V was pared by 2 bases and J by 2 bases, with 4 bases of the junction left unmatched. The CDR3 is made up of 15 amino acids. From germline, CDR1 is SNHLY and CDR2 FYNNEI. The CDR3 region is CASSESRTGQETQYF. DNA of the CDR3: TGTGCCAGCAGTGAATCCCGGACAGGGCAAGAGACCCAGTACTTC.

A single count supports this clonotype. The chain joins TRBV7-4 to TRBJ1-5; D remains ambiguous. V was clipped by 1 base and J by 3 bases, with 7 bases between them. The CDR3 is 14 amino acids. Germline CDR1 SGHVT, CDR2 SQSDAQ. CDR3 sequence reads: CASSLGVLNQPQHF. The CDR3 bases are TGTGCCAGCAGCTTAGGTGTCCTCAATCAGCCCCAGCATTTT.

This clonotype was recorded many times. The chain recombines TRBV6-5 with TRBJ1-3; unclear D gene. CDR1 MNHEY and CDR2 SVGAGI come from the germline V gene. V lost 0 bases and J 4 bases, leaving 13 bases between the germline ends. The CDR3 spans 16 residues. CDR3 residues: CASSYSKDTQGNTIYF. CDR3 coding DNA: TGTGCCAGCAGTTACTCGAAAGACACTCAGGGAAACACCATATATTTT.

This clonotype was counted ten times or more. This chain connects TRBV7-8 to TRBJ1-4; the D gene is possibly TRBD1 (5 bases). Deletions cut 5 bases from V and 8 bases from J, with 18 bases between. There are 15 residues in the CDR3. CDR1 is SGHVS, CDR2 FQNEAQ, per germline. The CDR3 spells CASSGDFRRSEKLFF. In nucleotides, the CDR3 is TGTGCCAGCAGCGGGGACTTCCGACGAAGCGAAAAACTGTTTTTT.

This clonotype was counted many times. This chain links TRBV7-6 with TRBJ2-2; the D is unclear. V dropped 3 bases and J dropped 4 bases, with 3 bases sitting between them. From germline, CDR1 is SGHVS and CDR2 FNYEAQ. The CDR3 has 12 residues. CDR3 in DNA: TGTGCCAGCAGCTTCGGCACCGGGGAGCTGTTTTTT. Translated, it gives CASSFGTGELFF. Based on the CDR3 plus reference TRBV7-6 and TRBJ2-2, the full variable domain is GAGVSQSPRYKVTKRGQDVALRCDPISGHVSLYWYRQALGQGPEFLTYFNYEAQQDKSGLPNDRFSAERPEGSISTLTIQRTEQRDSAMYRCASSFGTGELFFGEGSRLTVL.

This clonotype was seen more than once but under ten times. CDR3 sequence reads: CASSQTGINSPLHF. The CDR3 DNA is TGTGCCAGCAGCCAAACAGGGATCAATTCACCCCTCCACTTT. The chain employs TRBV7-3 and TRBJ1-6, with D tentatively TRBD1 (6 bases). V was shortened by 5 bases and J by 7 bases, with 12 bases between the two germline ends. CDR1 and CDR2 (germline): SGHTA, FQGTGA. This CDR3 is built from 14 residues.

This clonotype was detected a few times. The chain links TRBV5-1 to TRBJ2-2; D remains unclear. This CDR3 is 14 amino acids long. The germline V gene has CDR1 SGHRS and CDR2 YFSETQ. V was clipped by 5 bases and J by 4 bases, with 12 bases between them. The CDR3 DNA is TGCGCCAGCAGAGGGCAGTTCCCCACCGGGGAGCTGTTTTTT. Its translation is CASRGQFPTGELFF.

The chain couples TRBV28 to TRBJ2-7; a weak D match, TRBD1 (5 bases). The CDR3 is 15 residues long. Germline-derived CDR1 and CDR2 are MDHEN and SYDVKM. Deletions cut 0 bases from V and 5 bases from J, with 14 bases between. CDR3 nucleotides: TGTGCCAGCAGTTTATGGGTCAGGGCCGGCCACGAGCAGTACTTC. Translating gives CASSLWVRAGHEQYF.

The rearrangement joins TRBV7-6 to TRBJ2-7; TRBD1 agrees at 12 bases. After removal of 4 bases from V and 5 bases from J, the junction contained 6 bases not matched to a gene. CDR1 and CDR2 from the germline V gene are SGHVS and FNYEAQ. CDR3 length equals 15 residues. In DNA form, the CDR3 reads TGTGCCAGCAGCTCCGGGACAGGGGGCGCCGACGAGCAGTACTTC. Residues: CASSSGTGGADEQYF.

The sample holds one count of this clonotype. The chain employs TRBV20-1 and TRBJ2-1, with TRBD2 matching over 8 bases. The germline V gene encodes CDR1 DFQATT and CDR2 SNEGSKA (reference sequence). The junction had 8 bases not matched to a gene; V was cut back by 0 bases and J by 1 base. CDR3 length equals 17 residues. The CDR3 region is CSARDISGSGSYNEQFF. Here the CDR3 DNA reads TGCAGTGCTAGAGACATAAGCGGGAGTGGGTCCTACAATGAGCAGTTCTTC.

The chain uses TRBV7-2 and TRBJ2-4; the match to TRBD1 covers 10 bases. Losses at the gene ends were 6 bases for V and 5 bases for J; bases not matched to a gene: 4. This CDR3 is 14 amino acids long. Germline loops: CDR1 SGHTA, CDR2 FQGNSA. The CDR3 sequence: CASRKGTGENIQYF. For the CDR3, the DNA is TGTGCCAGCAGAAAGGGGACAGGGGAAAACATTCAGTACTTC.